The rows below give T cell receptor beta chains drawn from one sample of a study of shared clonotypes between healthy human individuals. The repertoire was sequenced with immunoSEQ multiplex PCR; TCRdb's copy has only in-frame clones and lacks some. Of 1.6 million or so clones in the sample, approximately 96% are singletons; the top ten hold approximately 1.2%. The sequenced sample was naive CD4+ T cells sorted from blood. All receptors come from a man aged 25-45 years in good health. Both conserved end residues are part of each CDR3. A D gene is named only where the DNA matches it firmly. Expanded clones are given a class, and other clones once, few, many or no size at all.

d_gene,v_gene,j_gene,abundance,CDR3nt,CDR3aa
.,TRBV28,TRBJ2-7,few,TGTGCCAGCAGTCTTGCCTACGAGCAGTACTTC,CASSLAYEQYF
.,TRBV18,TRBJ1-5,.,TGTGCCAGCTCACCAAGAGGGGGAAGTAGCAATCAGCCCCAGCATTTT,CASSPRGGSSNQPQHF
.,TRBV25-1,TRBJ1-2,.,TGTGCCAGTCAAGAGGGGCCGAGAGGCTACACCTTC,CASQEGPRGYTF
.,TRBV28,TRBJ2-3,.,TGTGCCAGCAGTTCGGTGGATACGCAGTATTTT,CASSSVDTQYF
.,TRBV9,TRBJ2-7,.,TGTGCCAGCAGCCGAGGGAGCTCCTACGAGCAGTACTTC,CASSRGSSYEQYF
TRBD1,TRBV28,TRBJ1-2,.,TGTGCCAGCAGACAACAGGGGGCGGTCTATGGCTACACCTTC,CASRQQGAVYGYTF
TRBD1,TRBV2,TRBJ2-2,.,TGTGCCATCGGAAGGACAGGGGGTCCGACCGGGGAGCTGTTTTTT,CAIGRTGGPTGELFF
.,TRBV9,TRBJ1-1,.,TGTGCCAGCAGCCCGCGGGGACCTGGGAGGACTGAAGCTTTCTTT,CASSPRGPGRTEAFF
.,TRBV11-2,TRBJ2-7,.,TGTGCCAGCAGCTTAGGTCCTAGCAAAGGGCTATACTACGAGCAGTACTTC,CASSLGPSKGLYYEQYF
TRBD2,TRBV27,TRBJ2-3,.,TGTGCCAGCAGTGGGGGACTAGGGATATCGTCAGATACGCAGTATTTT,CASSGGLGISSDTQYF
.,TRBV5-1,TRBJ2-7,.,TGCGCCAGCAGCTTGGAGGAACAGTTGAGCTCCTACGAGCAGTACTTC,CASSLEEQLSSYEQYF
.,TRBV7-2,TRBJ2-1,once,TGTGCCAGCAGCTTAGGACCGTCCGCCTACAATGAGCAGTTCTTC,CASSLGPSAYNEQFF
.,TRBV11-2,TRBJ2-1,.,TGTGCCAGCAGCCAACCGACCAGGGTACCCATTAATGAGCAGTTCTTC,CASSQPTRVPINEQFF
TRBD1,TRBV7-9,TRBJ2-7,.,TGTGCCAGCAGCCTGGGACAGCCCTCCTACGAGCAGTACTTC,CASSLGQPSYEQYF
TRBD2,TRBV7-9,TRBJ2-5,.,TGTGCCAGCAGCCCACTAGCGGGAGGGCGGACCCAGTACTTC,CASSPLAGGRTQYF
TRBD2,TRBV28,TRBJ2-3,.,TGTGCCAGCAGTCGATACTTAAGAGCGGGAGGATCAGATACGCAGTATTTT,CASSRYLRAGGSDTQYF
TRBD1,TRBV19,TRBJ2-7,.,TGTGCCAGTAGTGAATTTCGGACAGGAGGTTACGAGCAGTACTTC,CASSEFRTGGYEQYF
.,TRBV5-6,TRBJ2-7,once,TGTGCCAGCAGCCAAACAGGGTTCCCCTACGAGCAGTACTTC,CASSQTGFPYEQYF
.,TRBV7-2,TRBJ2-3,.,TGTGCCAGCAGCCCCCTCACTAGCACAGATACGCAGTATTTT,CASSPLTSTDTQYF
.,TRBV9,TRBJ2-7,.,TGTGCCAGCAGCGTGGCCGGGACCGAAAACTACGAGCAGTACTTC,CASSVAGTENYEQYF
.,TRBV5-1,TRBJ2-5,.,TGCGCCAGCAGCTTTGCCGGACTGCAAGAGACCCAGTACTTC,CASSFAGLQETQYF
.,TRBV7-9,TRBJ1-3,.,TGTGCCAGCAGTCATGGACAGTATGAAAACACCATATATTTT,CASSHGQYENTIYF
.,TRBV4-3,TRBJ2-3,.,TGCGCCAGCAGCCACAGCGGTGGGGGCGCAGATACGCAGTATTTT,CASSHSGGGADTQYF
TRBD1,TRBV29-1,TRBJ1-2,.,TGCAGCGTTGTTTCCGTTGGGACAGGAGGGATGAAAAACTATGGCTACACCTTC,CSVVSVGTGGMKNYGYTF
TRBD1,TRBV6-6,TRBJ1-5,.,TGTGCCAGCCGGGGGACAGGGGGGAGCAATCAGCCCCAGCATTTT,CASRGTGGSNQPQHF
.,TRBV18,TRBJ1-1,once,TGTGCCAGCTCACCCCAAGGAAGTCGGAGTGTTGGTAGTTTGGGGGCTTTCTTT,CASSPQGSRSVGSLGAFF
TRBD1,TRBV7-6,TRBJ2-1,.,TGTGCCAGCAGCTTAGGTGCAGGGGGCGCGGGGGAGCAGTTCTTC,CASSLGAGGAGEQFF
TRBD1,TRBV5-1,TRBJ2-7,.,TGCGCCAGCAGCCCCCGACAGGGACCCTACGAGCAGTACTTC,CASSPRQGPYEQYF
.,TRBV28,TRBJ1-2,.,TGTGCCAGCAGTGAAGGGGGGTATGACACCTTC,CASSEGGYDTF
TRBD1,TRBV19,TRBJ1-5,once,TGTGCCAGTAGCGCTGCTACCGGGACAGCCGAGCATTTT,CASSAATGTAEHF
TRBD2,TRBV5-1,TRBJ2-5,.,TGCGCCAGCAGCTTGGTATTAGGCGGGAGTGCCCAAGAGACCCAGTACTTC,CASSLVLGGSAQETQYF
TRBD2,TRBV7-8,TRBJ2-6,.,TGTGCCAGCAGCTTCTCCCTTCGGGGGGTCGGGGCCAACGTCCTGACTTTC,CASSFSLRGVGANVLTF
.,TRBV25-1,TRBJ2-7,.,TGTGCCAGCAGTGCTTACGAGCAGTACTTC,CASSAYEQYF
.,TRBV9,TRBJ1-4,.,TGTGCCAGCAGCGTAGGTGGAGGGGGGCAACCTGATGAAAAACTGTTTTTT,CASSVGGGGQPDEKLFF
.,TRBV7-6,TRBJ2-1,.,TGTGCCAGCAGCTTAGCGATGGGCCAGGGGTGGTTTAGTGAGCAGTTCTTC,CASSLAMGQGWFSEQFF
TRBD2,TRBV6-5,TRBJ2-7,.,TGTGCCAGCCGACCACCCGGGACTAGCAATCAGCAGTACTTC,CASRPPGTSNQQYF
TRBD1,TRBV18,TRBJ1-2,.,TGTGCCAGCCACCCTCGGGACAGGGCCGCCTATGGCTACACCTTC,CASHPRDRAAYGYTF
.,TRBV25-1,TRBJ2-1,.,TGTGCCAGCAGTGACGACAGGCGGCGATTGTTCTTC,CASSDDRRRLFF
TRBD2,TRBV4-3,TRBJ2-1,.,TGCGCCAGCAGCCAAGAAGCAGGACTAGCCATAGTCATGCAGTTCTTC,CASSQEAGLAIVMQFF
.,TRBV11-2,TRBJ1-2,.,TGTGCCAGCGGGGGGCCCCAGGACTATGGCTACACCTTC,CASGGPQDYGYTF
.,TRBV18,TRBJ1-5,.,TGTGCCAGCTCACCGTCCAGGGACGGCAATCAGCCCCAGCATTTT,CASSPSRDGNQPQHF
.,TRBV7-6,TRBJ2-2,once,TGTGCCAGCAGATCTCGTGGAACCGGGGAGCTGTTTTTT,CASRSRGTGELFF
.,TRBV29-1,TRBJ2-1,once,TGCAGCGTTGAAGAGGGAAGGGGTTCCTCCTACAATGAGCAGTTCTTC,CSVEEGRGSSYNEQFF
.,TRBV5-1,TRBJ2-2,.,TGCGCCAGCACAACCCAGGGGATGGGTGCCGGGGAGCTGTTTTTT,CASTTQGMGAGELFF
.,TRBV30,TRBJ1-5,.,TGTGCCTGGAGTAGGGGAGGGCGACATCAGCCCCAGCATTTT,CAWSRGGRHQPQHF
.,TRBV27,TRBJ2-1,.,TGTGCCAGCAACTCCTGGGGTGAGCAGTTCTTC,CASNSWGEQFF
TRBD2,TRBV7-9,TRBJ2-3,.,TGTGCCAGCAGCTTACTAGCGGGATCAGATACGCAGTATTTT,CASSLLAGSDTQYF
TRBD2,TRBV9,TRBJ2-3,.,TGTGCCAGCAGCGTGACGGCAGGGACTAGGGCCTCAATCAGCACAGATACGCAGTATTTT,CASSVTAGTRASISTDTQYF
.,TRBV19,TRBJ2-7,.,TGTGCCAGTAGTACCTCCTCAGGGGTAACCGAGCAGTACTTC,CASSTSSGVTEQYF
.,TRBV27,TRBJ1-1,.,TGTGCCAGCAGTCTGAATAGGGGGGAGAGTAAAGCTTTCTTT,CASSLNRGESKAFF
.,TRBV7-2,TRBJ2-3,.,TGTGCCAGCAGCTTAGTTTCCACAGATACGCAGTATTTT,CASSLVSTDTQYF
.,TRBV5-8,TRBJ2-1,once,TGTGCCAGCAGCTTGATCCTAGCCGTTTCCAATGAGCAGTTCTTC,CASSLILAVSNEQFF
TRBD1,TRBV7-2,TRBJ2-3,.,TGTGCCAGCATCCCTGACAGGGTCACAGATACGCAGTATTTT,CASIPDRVTDTQYF
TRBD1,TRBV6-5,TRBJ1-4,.,TGTGCTACTAGAGGGGGCCCAACTAATGAAAAACTGTTTTTT,CATRGGPTNEKLFF
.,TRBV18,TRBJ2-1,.,TGTGCCAGCTCACCACGTAGCGGCGCCTACAATGAGCAGTTCTTC,CASSPRSGAYNEQFF